A selection of T cell receptor beta chains follows, all from one sample in a study of cytotoxic CD8 clonotypes in ibrutinib-treated CLL. The data were produced by immunoSEQ multiplex PCR, yet TCRdb's version contains in-frame clones alone and is incomplete. The sample lists some 23,000 clones, around two thirds occurring once. The sequenced sample was PBMCs, obtained at disease progression, from a patient treated with ibrutinib. Receptors were obtained from a human donor with chronic lymphocytic leukemia. Each CDR3 is given with its conserved first and last residue. D genes are given only for firm matches. Rows give clone size only sometimes, using once, few, many, or a class for an expanded clone.

DNA	CDR3	size	J	D	V
TGTGCCAGCAGCTTAAGGGGGGATGGCTATGGCTACACCTTC	CASSLRGDGYGYTF	NA	TRBJ1-2	NA	TRBV7-3
TGCGCCAGCAGCTTCCGGGAATTCAATGAGCAGTTCTTC	CASSFREFNEQFF	NA	TRBJ2-1	NA	TRBV5-1
TGTGCCAGCAGCCCCCTAAGGACAGGGTGGGGAAACTATGGCTACACCTTC	CASSPLRTGWGNYGYTF	NA	TRBJ1-2	TRBD1	TRBV7-8
TGTGCCAGCAGCGTAGAAAGGGATGGGACCCAGTACTTC	CASSVERDGTQYF	NA	TRBJ2-5	NA	TRBV9
TGTGCCAGCAGTCCTGGTTCCTTACTATACGAGCAGTACTTC	CASSPGSLLYEQYF	few	TRBJ2-7	NA	TRBV2
TGTGCCAGCAGCCCTATTGACAGGGGGGTCTTTGGGGAGCAGTACTTC	CASSPIDRGVFGEQYF	NA	TRBJ2-7	TRBD1	TRBV7-9
TGTGCCAGCAGTGGACGACAGGGGGCGTATGGCTACACCTTC	CASSGRQGAYGYTF	NA	TRBJ1-2	TRBD1	TRBV6-1
TGTGCCAGCAGCTTAGGCCCCCGGACAGGGGGTGGTTCACCCCTCCACTTT	CASSLGPRTGGGSPLHF	few	TRBJ1-6	TRBD1	TRBV11-1
TGTGCCAGCAGTACGACGACGGGTAACTATGGCTACACCTTC	CASSTTTGNYGYTF	NA	TRBJ1-2	NA	TRBV27
TGTGCCAGTAATCCCTGGAATGACGGGGAGCTGTTTTTT	CASNPWNDGELFF	few	TRBJ2-2	NA	TRBV19
TGTGCCAGCTCATTAAGAGGGGGAGAGCAGTACTTC	CASSLRGGEQYF	NA	TRBJ2-7	NA	TRBV18
TGTGCCAGCAGTTACGTCAGGGATCGGTCACCCCTCCACTTT	CASSYVRDRSPLHF	NA	TRBJ1-6	NA	TRBV6-5
TGTGCCAGCAGTGAAGAGGGACAGGGAGTTTATTCCCCCCGAAACACCATATATTTT	CASSEEGQGVYSPRNTIYF	NA	TRBJ1-3	TRBD1	TRBV2
TGCAGTGCCTACGGGAGCTATGGCTACACCTTC	CSAYGSYGYTF	NA	TRBJ1-2	NA	TRBV20-1
TGTGCCAGCAGCCTAGTGAGGGCACCGGGTACCGGGGAGCTGTTTTTT	CASSLVRAPGTGELFF	few	TRBJ2-2	NA	TRBV7-9
TGTGCCAGCAGTGAGCGGGGAGATTTCTACAATGAGCAGTTCTTC	CASSERGDFYNEQFF	NA	TRBJ2-1	NA	TRBV2
TGTGCCACCTCAAAGGGACAGGGAAAGACCCAGTACTTC	CATSKGQGKTQYF	NA	TRBJ2-5	TRBD1	TRBV27
TGCAGCGTCCGCTCACCTGGACAGGGTCGGACCCAGTACTTC	CSVRSPGQGRTQYF	NA	TRBJ2-5	TRBD1	TRBV29-1
TGTGCCAGCTCACTGGCACAGGGTAGAGCAGATACGCAGTATTTT	CASSLAQGRADTQYF	NA	TRBJ2-3	NA	TRBV18
TGTGCCAGCAGCTTGGTCGGAAACACCATATATTTT	CASSLVGNTIYF	NA	TRBJ1-3	NA	TRBV5-6
TGCGCCAGCAGCCAAGGCGCTAGCGGGGGAAGCATTCAGTACTTC	CASSQGASGGSIQYF	NA	TRBJ2-4	TRBD2	TRBV4-1
TGTGCCAGCAGCTTGCTGGCAGGAAAGGGCACCGGGGAGCTGTTTTTT	CASSLLAGKGTGELFF	NA	TRBJ2-2	NA	TRBV5-4